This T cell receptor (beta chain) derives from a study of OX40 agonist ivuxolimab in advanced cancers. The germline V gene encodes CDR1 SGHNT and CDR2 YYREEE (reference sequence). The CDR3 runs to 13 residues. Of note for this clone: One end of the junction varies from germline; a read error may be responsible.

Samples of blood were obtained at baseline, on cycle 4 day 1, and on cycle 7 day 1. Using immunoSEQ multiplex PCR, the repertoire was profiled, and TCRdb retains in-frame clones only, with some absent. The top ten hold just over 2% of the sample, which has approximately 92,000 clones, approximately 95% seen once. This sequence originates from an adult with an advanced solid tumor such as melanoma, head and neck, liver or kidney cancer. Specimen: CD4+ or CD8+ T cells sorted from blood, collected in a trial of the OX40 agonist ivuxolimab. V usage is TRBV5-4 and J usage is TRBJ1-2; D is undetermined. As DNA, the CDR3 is TGTGCCAGCAGGTTGGGAGGTTCCAGTGGCTACACCTTC. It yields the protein CASRLGGSSGYTF.